This T cell receptor beta chain was sequenced during a study of CD8+ T cells in alopecia areata. Study in general: Treated individuals took tofacitinib by mouth, 5 to 10 mg twice daily. The study's findings and limits: While patients received tofacitinib, many expanded lesional clones remained present in scalp and blood. Higher clonality was seen in lesional scalp than in normal scalp, especially in alopecia totalis/universalis. Tofacitinib delivered significant drops in scalp clonality and in expanded CD8+ clones among the top 100.

V dropped 5 bases and J dropped 1 base, with 5 bases sitting between them. The CDR3 is 12 residues long. Germline V gives CDR1 SNHLY, CDR2 FYNNEI. Comments on this clone: Its antigen is not known.

The treatment is: oral pan-JAK inhibitor, 5-10 mg twice daily. Isolated RNA was reverse transcribed into cDNA used as the sequencing template. Clones were read by immunoSEQ multiplex PCR, and TCRdb kept only the in-frame ones, dropping some. The repertoire has 200,000 to 250,000 clones, about 58% of them found once; the top ten carry roughly 1.4%. The sample in question was CD4+ T cells sorted from blood, obtained at week 4, from a patient treated with tofacitinib. This receptor was identified in a human donor with alopecia areata. The gene calls are TRBV2 and TRBJ1-1, with D uncertain. In nucleotides, the CDR3 is TGTGCCAGCAGTTTTTCGAACACTGAAGCTTTCTTT. Encoded protein: CASSFSNTEAFF.